The 9 T cell receptor beta chains below were found in one sample sequenced in a study of T cell changes during pregnancy in multiple sclerosis (dated by TCRdb to about 2019). Library generation was performed with the immunoSEQ multiplex PCR assay. TCRdb retrieved this table from immuneACCESS and kept in-frame rearrangements only. Not all clones are present; in checked studies, unresolved V genes account for under half, and no reason is known for the remainder. The sample includes 60,000 to 75,000 clones, with roughly 92% observed a single time. The top ten constitute 3% to 4% of the sample. This specimen was CD8+ T cells from peripheral blood mononuclear cells, taken in the second trimester of pregnancy. These receptors came from a female donor with multiple sclerosis, enrolled in a pregnancy study.

The chain uses TRBV27 and TRBJ2-7, with D perhaps TRBD1 (5 bases). Germline V CDR1 and CDR2: MNHEY, SMNVEV (reference sequence). V was trimmed by 4 bases and J by 0 bases, leaving 7 bases between them. This CDR3 region has 13 residues. The CDR3 DNA reads as TGTGCCAGCAGTTCAGGGCTCTCCTACGAGCAGTACTTC. Its protein product is CASSSGLSYEQYF.

The chain has TRBV27 and TRBJ2-7, with D uncertain. CDR1 MNHEY and CDR2 SMNVEV come from the germline V gene (reference sequence). The CDR3 runs to 14 residues. Trimming took off 3 bases at V and 0 bases at J, with 9 bases between the two ends. CDR3 sequence: CASSFGSSSYEQYF. CDR3 coding DNA: TGTGCCAGCAGTTTCGGCTCTAGCTCCTACGAGCAGTACTTC.

The J gene is TRBJ2-3, the V gene TRBV5-1; 8 bases are shared with TRBD2. From germline, CDR1 is SGHRS and CDR2 YFSETQ. V shed 0 bases and J 0 bases; nucleotides not matched to a gene: 3. The CDR3 loop spans 16 amino acids. CDR3 nucleotides: TGCGCCAGCAGCTTGGATACTAGCGGAAGCACAGATACGCAGTATTTT. Translated: CASSLDTSGSTDTQYF.

The V and J genes are TRBV28 and TRBJ1-2; 7 nucleotides agree with TRBD1. The CDR3 runs 16 residues. Trimming removed 5 bases from V and 4 bases from J; junction bases left unmatched: 13. Germline V gene sequence: CDR1 MDHEN, CDR2 SYDVKM. DNA of the CDR3: TGTGCCAGCAGTCGTTCCGGGACAGCGGACCCCTATGGCTACACCTTC. This gives the protein CASSRSGTADPYGYTF.

The chain combines TRBV30 with TRBJ2-3; 7 bases match TRBD1. Germline assignment: CDR1 GTSNPN and CDR2 SVGIG (reference sequence). The CDR3 sequence is 14 residues long. V lost 3 bases, J lost 3 bases, and 6 bases stayed unmatched. As DNA, the CDR3 is TGTGCCTGGAGCGAGGGGGCCGGTACAGATACGCAGTATTTT. It encodes CAWSEGAGTDTQYF.

This rearrangement joins TRBV4-2 to TRBJ2-1, with 8 nucleotides matching TRBD2. The V gene end was trimmed by 0 bases and the J gene end by 4 bases; junction bases not matched to a gene: 8. Germline-derived CDR1 and CDR2 are LGHNA and YNFKEQ. CDR3 length: 17 amino acids. The CDR3 loop is CASSQDPREVGYNEQFF. For the CDR3, the DNA is TGTGCCAGCAGCCAAGATCCGCGGGAGGTGGGGTACAATGAGCAGTTCTTC.

The chain uses TRBV2 and TRBJ2-7; 8 nucleotides agree with TRBD2. The germline V gene has CDR1 SNHLY and CDR2 FYNNEI. CDR3 length: 14 amino acids. V trimming: 3 bases; J trimming: 3 bases; junction bases outside the gene matches: 4. CDR3 coding DNA: TGTGCCAGCAGTGAGGCGGGAGGTTACTACGAGCAGTACTTC. As protein: CASSEAGGYYEQYF.

This chain's CDR3 is CASSLKASGSYEQYF. The CDR3 DNA reads as TGTGCCAGCAGTTTGAAGGCTAGCGGGAGCTACGAGCAGTACTTC. The gene calls are TRBV28 and TRBJ2-7; 10 positions agree with TRBD2. The CDR3 sequence is 15 residues long. The germline V gene encodes CDR1 MDHEN and CDR2 SYDVKM. The junction had 5 bases not matched to a gene; V was cut back by 3 bases and J by 3 bases.

The J gene is TRBJ2-3, the V gene TRBV25-1, with 7 bases fitting TRBD2. The CDR3 has 13 amino acids. Unmatched junction bases numbered 7, after V lost 7 bases and J lost 6 bases. Germline lookup yields CDR1 MGHDK and CDR2 SYGVNS. CDR3: CASTGGLTDTQYF. CDR3 in DNA: TGTGCCAGCACGGGGGGACTTACCGATACGCAGTATTTT.